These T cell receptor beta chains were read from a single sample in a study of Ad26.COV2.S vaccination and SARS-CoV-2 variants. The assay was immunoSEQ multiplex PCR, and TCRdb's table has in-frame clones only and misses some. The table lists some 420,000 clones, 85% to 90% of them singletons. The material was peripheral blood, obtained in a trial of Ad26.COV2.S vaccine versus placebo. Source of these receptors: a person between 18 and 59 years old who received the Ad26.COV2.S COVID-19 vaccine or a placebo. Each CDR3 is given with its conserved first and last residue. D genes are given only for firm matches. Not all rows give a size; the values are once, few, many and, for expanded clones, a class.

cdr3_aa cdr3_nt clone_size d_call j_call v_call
CATSSMQYDNSPLHF TGTGCCACCAGCAGTATGCAATACGATAATTCACCCCTCCACTTT NA NA TRBJ1-6 TRBV15
CASSEGHVSYEQYF TGTGCCAGCAGTGAGGGACACGTCTCCTACGAGCAGTACTTC NA NA TRBJ2-7 TRBV2
CASSYDRGIGETQYF TGTGCCAGCAGCTACGACAGGGGCATCGGAGAGACCCAGTACTTC NA TRBD1 TRBJ2-5 TRBV5-4
CASSPLVAGKQETQYF TGTGCCAGCAGCCCGTTGGTAGCGGGGAAACAAGAGACCCAGTACTTC few TRBD2 TRBJ2-5 TRBV14
CASRRTVDLGEQFF TGTGCCAGCAGGAGAACTGTGGATTTAGGTGAGCAGTTCTTC NA NA TRBJ2-1 TRBV28
CASSLIRGNEQFF TGTGCCAGCAGCTTAATAAGAGGGAATGAGCAGTTCTTC NA NA TRBJ2-1 TRBV7-3
CASSQAGFGTQYF TGCGCCAGCAGCCAAGCAGGGTTCGGGACCCAGTACTTC NA NA TRBJ2-5 TRBV4-1
CASSLDRVNTEAFF TGTGCCAGCAGCTTAGATCGTGTGAACACTGAAGCTTTCTTT NA NA TRBJ1-1 TRBV7-2
CASTLGGAGEQYF TGTGCCAGCACCTTGGGAGGGGCGGGAGAGCAGTACTTC NA TRBD2 TRBJ2-7 TRBV28
CASSRVFSGNTIYF TGTGCCAGCAGCCGTGTTTTCTCTGGAAACACCATATATTTT NA NA TRBJ1-3 TRBV7-9
CASSLDSYNEQFF TGTGCCAGTAGTTTAGACAGTTACAATGAGCAGTTCTTC NA NA TRBJ2-1 TRBV19
CASSEIGFYEQYF TGTGCCAGCAGTGAAATAGGATTCTACGAGCAGTACTTC NA NA TRBJ2-7 TRBV25-1
CASSRGLNTEAFF TGTGCCAGCAGCCGGGGGCTGAACACTGAAGCTTTCTTT NA NA TRBJ1-1 TRBV7-2
CASKAGLNEKLFF TGTGCCAGCAAGGCAGGGCTCAATGAAAAACTGTTTTTT once NA TRBJ1-4 TRBV6-5
CASSWGKWEQYF TGTGCCAGCAGCTGGGGGAAGTGGGAGCAGTACTTC NA NA TRBJ2-7 TRBV5-6
CASSSGTGDTGELFF TGTGCCAGCAGCTCCGGGACAGGTGATACCGGGGAGCTGTTTTTT NA TRBD1 TRBJ2-2 TRBV6-2/TRBV6-3
CASSLEVRYTDTQYF TGTGCCAGCAGCTTGGAGGTCAGATACACAGATACGCAGTATTTT NA NA TRBJ2-3 TRBV5-6
CASSLVGGFGAVDGYTF TGTGCCAGCAGCTTAGTGGGGGGCTTTGGTGCTGTGGATGGCTACACCTTC once NA TRBJ1-2 TRBV7-2
CSVFLDWSSYEQYF TGCAGCGTTTTCCTAGACTGGAGCTCCTACGAGCAGTACTTC NA NA TRBJ2-7 TRBV29-1
CASSEGHEQYF TGTGCCAGCTCTGAGGGACACGAGCAGTACTTC NA NA TRBJ2-7 TRBV27
CASSGRTENTGELFF TGCGCCAGCAGCGGAAGGACGGAGAACACCGGGGAGCTGTTTTTT NA NA TRBJ2-2 TRBV5-1
CASSLGPGLGPGELFF TGTGCCAGCAGCTTAGGCCCCGGGTTAGGCCCCGGGGAGCTGTTTTTT NA NA TRBJ2-2 TRBV11-2
CASSLDWRGYEQYF TGTGCCAGCAGCTTAGATTGGCGGGGCTACGAGCAGTACTTC NA NA TRBJ2-7 TRBV7-6
CATGLDRLDTQYF TGCGCCACCGGACTAGACCGATTGGATACGCAGTATTTT many TRBD2 TRBJ2-3 TRBV5-1
CASSLGQAFYEQYF TGCGCCAGCAGCTTGGGACAGGCGTTCTACGAGCAGTACTTC NA NA TRBJ2-7 TRBV5-1
CATSVSVNYGYTF TGTGCCACCAGTGTTTCGGTGAACTATGGCTACACCTTC NA NA TRBJ1-2 TRBV24-1
CASSLGVRLAGVTGELFF TGTGCCAGCAGCTTAGGGGTCCGACTAGCGGGGGTCACCGGGGAGCTGTTTTTT once TRBD2 TRBJ2-2 TRBV7-9
CASSSRTSNEQFF TGCGCCAGCAGCTCCCGGACTTCCAATGAGCAGTTCTTC NA NA TRBJ2-1 TRBV5-1
CASSQDRGTEAFF TGTGCCAGCAGCCAGGACAGGGGCACTGAAGCTTTCTTT NA TRBD1 TRBJ1-1 TRBV7-3
CASSPPGRALEGEQYF TGTGCCAGCAGCCCCCCCGGGCGGGCTCTAGAGGGCGAGCAGTACTTC NA NA TRBJ2-7 TRBV7-2
CASSLATGLAGTQYF TGTGCCAGCAGCTTGGCGACGGGACTAGCGGGGACCCAGTACTTC NA TRBD2 TRBJ2-5 TRBV11-2
CASLAGGPTDTQYF TGTGCCAGTTTGGCGGGGGGCCCCACAGATACGCAGTATTTT NA TRBD2 TRBJ2-3 TRBV9
CASSQGQGFSYEQYF TGTGCCAGCAGCCAAGGACAGGGTTTCTCCTACGAGCAGTACTTC NA TRBD1 TRBJ2-7 TRBV3-1/TRBV3-2
CASSPFGQGTSGELFF TGCGCCAGCAGCCCCTTCGGCCAGGGGACATCCGGGGAGCTGTTTTTT NA NA TRBJ2-2 TRBV4-1
CASSPGGQHQVNTGELFF TGTGCCAGCTCACCGGGTGGACAGCACCAAGTTAACACCGGGGAGCTGTTTTTT NA NA TRBJ2-2 TRBV18
CATSRDRGVTQYF TGTGCCACCAGCCGGGACAGGGGAGTGACCCAGTACTTC NA TRBD1 TRBJ2-5 TRBV24-1
CASAVASTSEAFF TGTGCCAGCGCGGTCGCCAGCACCTCTGAAGCTTTCTTT NA NA TRBJ1-1 TRBV28
CASSLRTSGGETQYF TGTGCCAGCTCATTACGGACTAGCGGGGGAGAGACCCAGTACTTC NA TRBD2 TRBJ2-5 TRBV18
CASSLAAARDEKLFF TGCGCCAGCAGCTTGGCCGCAGCCAGAGATGAAAAACTGTTTTTT NA NA TRBJ1-4 TRBV5-1
CASSLAGGRTDTQYF TGTGCCAGCAGCTTGGCAGGGGGCCGCACAGATACGCAGTATTTT NA TRBD1 TRBJ2-3 TRBV5-6
CASSRRGASGGIPEFF TGTGCCAGCAGCCGGAGGGGCGCTAGCGGGGGCATACCGGAGTTCTTC NA TRBD2 TRBJ2-1 TRBV3-1/TRBV3-2
CSGVQTYEQYF TGCAGTGGCGTCCAGACCTACGAGCAGTACTTC once NA TRBJ2-7 TRBV20-1
CASSLGTGVNTEAFF TGTGCCAGCAGCTTGGGGACAGGAGTGAACACTGAAGCTTTCTTT NA TRBD1 TRBJ1-1 TRBV5-6
CASSFEAGASYNEQFF TGTGCCAGCAGCTTCGAGGCAGGGGCCTCCTACAATGAGCAGTTCTTC NA NA TRBJ2-1 TRBV5-5
CASSLGQIEAFF TGTGCCAGCAGCTTGGGACAGATTGAAGCTTTCTTT NA NA TRBJ1-1 TRBV5-4
CARGGFWNSPLHF TGTGCCAGAGGAGGGTTTTGGAATTCACCCCTCCACTTT NA NA TRBJ1-6 TRBV6-5
CASSVDKVAGYTF TGCGCCAGCAGCGTAGACAAGGTAGCTGGCTACACCTTC NA NA TRBJ1-2 TRBV10-2
CASSRTTGGGETQYF TGCGCCAGCAGCAGGACAACAGGGGGTGGCGAGACCCAGTACTTC NA TRBD1 TRBJ2-5 TRBV5-1
CATSDDGTGGVYGYTF TGTGCCACCAGTGATGACGGGACAGGGGGCGTCTATGGCTACACCTTC NA TRBD1 TRBJ1-2 TRBV24-1
CASSSGVAGELFF TGTGCCAGCTCTAGCGGGGTGGCCGGGGAGCTGTTTTTT NA TRBD2 TRBJ2-2 TRBV28
CASSLTGGWNLETQYF TGTGCCAGCAGCTTAACGGGGGGCTGGAACTTAGAGACCCAGTACTTC few NA TRBJ2-5 TRBV7-3
CASSPGTGDLYEQYF TGTGCCAGCAGCCCCGGGACAGGGGACCTCTACGAGCAGTACTTC NA TRBD1 TRBJ2-7 TRBV11-2
CASSQSGGVVEQFF TGCGCCAGCAGCCAGAGCGGGGGGGTTGTTGAGCAGTTCTTC NA TRBD2 TRBJ2-1 TRBV4-3
CASSEEGGQAGAEQYF TGTGCCAGCAGTGAAGAAGGCGGACAGGCGGGCGCCGAGCAGTACTTC NA TRBD1 TRBJ2-7 TRBV2
CASRKGPSSNYGYTF TGTGCCAGCAGAAAGGGACCAAGCTCTAACTATGGCTACACCTTC NA NA TRBJ1-2 TRBV6-4
CASSQEPQLAGVTGELFF TGCGCCAGCAGCCAAGAACCCCAACTAGCGGGGGTAACCGGGGAGCTGTTTTTT NA TRBD2 TRBJ2-2 TRBV4-1
CASSEPAGLYNSPLHF TGTGCCAGCAGTGAGCCTGCAGGACTCTATAATTCACCCCTCCACTTT NA NA TRBJ1-6 TRBV6-1
CASSPGTGVAKNIQYF TGTGCCAGCAGCCCCGGGACAGGGGTAGCCAAAAACATTCAGTACTTC NA NA TRBJ2-4 TRBV21-1
CASSLQGSWEQFF TGCGCCAGCAGCCTTCAGGGTTCGTGGGAGCAGTTCTTC NA NA TRBJ2-1 TRBV4-3
CASSGRGGNQPQHF TGTGCCAGCAGTGGCCGGGGAGGGAATCAGCCCCAGCATTTT NA NA TRBJ1-5 TRBV25-1